These 12 T cell receptor beta chains were sequenced from one sample in a study of T cell responses to AZD1222 COVID-19 vaccine. Repertoires were generated with immunoSEQ multiplex PCR, while TCRdb's copy carries only in-frame clones and drops some. The table includes 130,000 to 150,000 clones, about 90% detected once. The sequencing used peripheral blood, collected on day 0 of AZD1222 vaccination. Every receptor here comes from an adult in good health.

The genes are TRBV2 and TRBJ1-1; possible D gene TRBD1, 6 bases. Germline V gives CDR1 SNHLY, CDR2 FYNNEI. The CDR3 extends over 12 amino acids. The germline V and J ends were trimmed by 9 bases and 3 bases, with 11 bases remaining between them. The CDR3 DNA sequence: TGTGCCAGGGGGGGGCCTCACACTGAAGCTTTCTTT. Its protein is CARGGPHTEAFF.

The V call is TRBV27, the J call TRBJ1-2, with D possibly TRBD1 on 5 matching bases. Germline loops: CDR1 MNHEY, CDR2 SMNVEV (reference sequence). V dropped 6 bases and J dropped 4 bases, with 15 bases sitting between them. CDR3 length: 14 amino acids. The CDR3, as DNA: TGTGCCAGCAGGAGGACTGGACAACGCTATGGCTACACCTTC. It codes for CASRRTGQRYGYTF.

This clone appeared a single time. This chain connects TRBV6-2 or TRBV6-3 to TRBJ2-7; the D gene is possibly TRBD2 (6 bases). Trimming took 6 bases from V and 3 from J, leaving 18 bases between them. Germline lookup yields CDR1 MNHEY and CDR2 SVGEGT. The CDR3 spans 15 residues. The CDR3 coding sequence is TGTGCCAGCAGCAGGCGGACTACTTCTAACTACGAGCAGTACTTC. Its protein product is CASSRRTTSNYEQYF.

This clone was seen a few times. This rearrangement joins TRBV6-5 to TRBJ1-3; no clear D gene. This CDR3 has 12 residues. Germline CDR1 reads MNHEY; CDR2 reads SVGAGI. V was shortened by 7 bases and J by 0 bases, with 4 bases between the two germline ends. The CDR3 loop reads CASISSGNTIYF. CDR3 sequence (DNA): TGTGCCAGCATCAGCTCTGGAAACACCATATATTTT.

This chain links TRBV4-1 with TRBJ1-4; 7 nucleotides match TRBD1. Germline lookup yields CDR1 MGHRA and CDR2 YSYEKL. V was clipped by 7 bases and J by 4 bases; unmatched bases: 6. The CDR3 sequence is 14 residues long. CDR3 DNA: TGCGCCAGCACCCGACAGGGCCGTAATGAAAAACTGTTTTTT. It yields the protein CASTRQGRNEKLFF.

In DNA, the CDR3 is TGTGCCAGCAGCTTCGGCGGGACAGATAATTCACCCCTCCACTTT. It translates to CASSFGGTDNSPLHF. V usage is TRBV11-2 and J usage is TRBJ1-6; 7 bases agree with TRBD1. Germline-derived CDR1 and CDR2 are SGHAT and FQNNGV. This CDR3 comprises 15 residues. The V and J ends lost 3 bases and 5 bases, in that order; junction bases with no gene match: 4.

The chain is built from TRBV3-1 (or the pseudogene TRBV3-2) and TRBJ2-5; TRBD1 might be the D (6 bases). The CDR3 length is 12 residues. Trimming shortened V by 2 bases and J by 5 bases, and 6 bases separated the two germline ends. Per germline, CDR1 LGHDT and CDR2 YNNKEL (reference sequence). For the CDR3, the DNA is TGTGCCAGCAGCCAAACAGGGGAGACCCAGTACTTC. It yields the protein CASSQTGETQYF.

This chain uses TRBV6-5 with TRBJ1-3; tentative D call: TRBD1 (6 bases). Trimming removed 6 bases from V and 3 bases from J, with 15 bases in between. The length of the CDR3 is 15 residues. Germline assignment: CDR1 MNHEY and CDR2 SVGAGI. CDR3 DNA sequence: TGTGCCAGCAGAGGGAACAGGGACTTTGGAAACACCATATATTTT. Its protein is CASRGNRDFGNTIYF.

This sequence joins TRBV12-3 or TRBV12-4 and TRBJ2-1; no clear D. V lost 3 bases and J lost 10, with 10 bases in between. The CDR3 has 12 amino acids. The CDR3 reads CASSFFKGEQFF. DNA of the CDR3: TGTGCCAGCAGTTTCTTCAAGGGCGAGCAGTTCTTC.

The chain couples TRBV19 to TRBJ2-2; 7 nucleotides agree with TRBD2. The CDR3 sequence is 14 residues long. Germline assignment: CDR1 LNHDA and CDR2 SQIVND (reference sequence). V shed 5 bases, J shed 3 bases, and the junction held 3 bases outside the gene matches. Written as DNA, the CDR3 is TGTGCCAGTAGTTGGGCGGGGGACACCGGGGAGCTGTTTTTT. Protein sequence: CASSWAGDTGELFF.

This chain uses TRBV7-8 with TRBJ2-1; possible D gene TRBD2, 6 bases. The CDR3 loop spans 12 amino acids. Germline V lookup: CDR1 SGHVS, CDR2 FQNEAQ. Trimming stripped 4 bases from V and 9 bases from J, with 10 bases between. The CDR3 is CASSSYGGEQFF. In DNA form, the CDR3 reads TGTGCCAGCAGCTCCTACGGGGGTGAGCAGTTCTTC.

For the CDR3, the DNA is TGTGCCAGCAGCTTAGGGCTTTGGACTAGCGGGAGGGTCGCTGAGCAGTTCTTC. Protein sequence: CASSLGLWTSGRVAEQFF. The chain combines TRBV7-9 with TRBJ2-1; 15 nucleotides match TRBD2. Looked up from germline, CDR1 is SEHNR and CDR2 is FQNEAQ (reference sequence). The CDR3 is made up of 18 amino acids. V was pared by 1 base and J by 9 bases, with 10 bases of the junction left unmatched.